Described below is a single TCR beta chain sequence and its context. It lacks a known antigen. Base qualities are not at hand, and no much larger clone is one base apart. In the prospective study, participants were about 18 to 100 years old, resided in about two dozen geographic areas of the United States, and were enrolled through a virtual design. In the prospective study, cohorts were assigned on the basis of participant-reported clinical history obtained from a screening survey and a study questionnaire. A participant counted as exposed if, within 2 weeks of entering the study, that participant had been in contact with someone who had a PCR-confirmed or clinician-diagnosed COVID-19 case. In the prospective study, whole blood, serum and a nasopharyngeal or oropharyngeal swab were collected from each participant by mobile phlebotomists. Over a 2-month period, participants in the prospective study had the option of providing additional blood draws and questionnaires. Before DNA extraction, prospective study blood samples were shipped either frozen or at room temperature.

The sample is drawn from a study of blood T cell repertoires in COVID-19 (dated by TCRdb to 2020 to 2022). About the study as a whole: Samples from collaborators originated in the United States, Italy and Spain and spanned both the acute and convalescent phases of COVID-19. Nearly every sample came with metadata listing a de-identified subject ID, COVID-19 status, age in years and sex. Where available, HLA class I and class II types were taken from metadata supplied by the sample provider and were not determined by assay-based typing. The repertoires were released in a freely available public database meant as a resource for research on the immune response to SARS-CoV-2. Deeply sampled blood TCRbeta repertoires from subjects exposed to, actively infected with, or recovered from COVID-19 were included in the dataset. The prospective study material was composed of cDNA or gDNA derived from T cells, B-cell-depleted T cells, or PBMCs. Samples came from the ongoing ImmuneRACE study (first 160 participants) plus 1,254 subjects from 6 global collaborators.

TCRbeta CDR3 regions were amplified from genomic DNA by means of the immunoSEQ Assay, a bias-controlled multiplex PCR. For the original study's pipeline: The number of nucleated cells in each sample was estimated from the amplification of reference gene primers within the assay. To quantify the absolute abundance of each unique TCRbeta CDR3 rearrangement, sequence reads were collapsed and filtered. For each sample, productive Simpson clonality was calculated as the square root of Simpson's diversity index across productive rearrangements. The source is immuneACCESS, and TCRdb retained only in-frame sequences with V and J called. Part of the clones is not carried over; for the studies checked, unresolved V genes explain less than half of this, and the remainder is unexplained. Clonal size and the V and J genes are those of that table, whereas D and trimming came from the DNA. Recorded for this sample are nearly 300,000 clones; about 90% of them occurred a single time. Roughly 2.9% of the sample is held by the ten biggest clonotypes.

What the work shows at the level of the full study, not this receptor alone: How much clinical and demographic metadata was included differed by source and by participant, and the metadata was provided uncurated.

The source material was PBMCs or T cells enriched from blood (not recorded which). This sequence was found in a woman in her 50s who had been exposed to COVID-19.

In nucleotides, the sequence is TGTGCCAGCAGTTTAGGTCGCTACGAGCAGTACTTC. The encoded protein is CASSLGRYEQYF. The rearrangement joined TRBV12-3 or TRBV12-4 to TRBJ2-7; too little of a D gene remains to name it. Including cysteine and phenylalanine, the CDR3 has 12 amino acids. Kept here is only the CDR3 DNA, which spans 36 bases and is read in frame from base 1. V and J are truncated by 1 base and 3 bases respectively, leaving an intervening sequence of 4 bases.